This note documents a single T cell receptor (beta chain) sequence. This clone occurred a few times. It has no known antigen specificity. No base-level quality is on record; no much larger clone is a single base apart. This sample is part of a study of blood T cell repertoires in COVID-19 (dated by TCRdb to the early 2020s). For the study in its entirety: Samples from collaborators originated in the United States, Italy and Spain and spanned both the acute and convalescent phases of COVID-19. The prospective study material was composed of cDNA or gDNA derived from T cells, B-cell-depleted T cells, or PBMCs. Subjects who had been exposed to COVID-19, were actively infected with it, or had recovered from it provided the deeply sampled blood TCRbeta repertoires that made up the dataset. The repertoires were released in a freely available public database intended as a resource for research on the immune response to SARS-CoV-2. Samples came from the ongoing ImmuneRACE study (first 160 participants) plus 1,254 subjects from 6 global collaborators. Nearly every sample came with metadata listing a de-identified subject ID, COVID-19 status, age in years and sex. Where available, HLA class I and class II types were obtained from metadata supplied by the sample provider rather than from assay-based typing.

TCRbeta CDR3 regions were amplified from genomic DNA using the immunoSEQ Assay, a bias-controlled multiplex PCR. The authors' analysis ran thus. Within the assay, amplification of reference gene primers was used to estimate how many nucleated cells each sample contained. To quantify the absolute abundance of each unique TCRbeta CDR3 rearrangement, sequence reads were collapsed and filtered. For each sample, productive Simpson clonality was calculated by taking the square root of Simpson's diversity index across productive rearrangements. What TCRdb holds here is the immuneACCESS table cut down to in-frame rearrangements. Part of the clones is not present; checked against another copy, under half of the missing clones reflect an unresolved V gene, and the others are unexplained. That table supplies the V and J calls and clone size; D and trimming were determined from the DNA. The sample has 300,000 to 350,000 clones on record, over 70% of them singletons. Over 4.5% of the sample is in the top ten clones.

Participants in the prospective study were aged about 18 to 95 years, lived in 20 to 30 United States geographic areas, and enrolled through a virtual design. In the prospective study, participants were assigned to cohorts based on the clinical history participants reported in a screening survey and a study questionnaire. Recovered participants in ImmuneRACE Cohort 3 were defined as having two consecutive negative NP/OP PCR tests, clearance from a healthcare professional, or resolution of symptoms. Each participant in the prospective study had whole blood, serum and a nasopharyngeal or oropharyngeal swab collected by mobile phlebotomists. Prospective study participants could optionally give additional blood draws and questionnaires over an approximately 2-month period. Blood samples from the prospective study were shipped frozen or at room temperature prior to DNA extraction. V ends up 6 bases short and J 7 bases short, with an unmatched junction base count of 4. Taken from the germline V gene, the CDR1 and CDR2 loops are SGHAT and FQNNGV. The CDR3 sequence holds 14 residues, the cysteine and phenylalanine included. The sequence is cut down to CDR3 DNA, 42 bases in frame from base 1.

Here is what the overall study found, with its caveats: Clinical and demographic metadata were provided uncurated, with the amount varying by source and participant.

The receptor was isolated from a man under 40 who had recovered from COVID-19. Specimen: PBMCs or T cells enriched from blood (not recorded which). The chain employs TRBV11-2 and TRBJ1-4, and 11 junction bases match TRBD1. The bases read TGTGCCAGCAGTCCTGGACAGGGGGCTGAAAAACTGTTTTTT. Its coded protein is CASSPGQGAEKLFF.